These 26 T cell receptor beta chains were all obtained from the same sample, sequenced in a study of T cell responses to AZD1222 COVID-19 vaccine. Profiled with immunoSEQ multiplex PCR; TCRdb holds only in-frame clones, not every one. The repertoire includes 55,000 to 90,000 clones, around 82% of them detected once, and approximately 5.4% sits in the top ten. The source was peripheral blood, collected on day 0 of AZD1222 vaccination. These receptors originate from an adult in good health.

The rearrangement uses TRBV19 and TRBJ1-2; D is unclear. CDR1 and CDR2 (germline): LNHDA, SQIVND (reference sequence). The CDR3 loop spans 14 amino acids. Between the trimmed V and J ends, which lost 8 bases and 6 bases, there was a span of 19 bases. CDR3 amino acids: CASSRVSGLDGYTF. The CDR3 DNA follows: TGTGCCAGTTCCCGGGTCTCGGGGTTAGATGGCTACACCTTC.

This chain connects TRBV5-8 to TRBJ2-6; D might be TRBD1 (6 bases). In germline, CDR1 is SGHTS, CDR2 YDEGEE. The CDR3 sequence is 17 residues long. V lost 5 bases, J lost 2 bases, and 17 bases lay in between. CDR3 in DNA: TGTGCCAGCAGGGCAACACAGGGTATCCCTGGGGCCAACGTCCTGACTTTC. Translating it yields CASRATQGIPGANVLTF.

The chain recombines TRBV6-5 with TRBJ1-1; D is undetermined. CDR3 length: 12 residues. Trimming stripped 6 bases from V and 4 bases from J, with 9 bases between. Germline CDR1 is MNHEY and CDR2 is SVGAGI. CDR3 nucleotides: TGTGCCAGCAGAAGGGCTGGCACTGAAGCTTTCTTT. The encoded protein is CASRRAGTEAFF.

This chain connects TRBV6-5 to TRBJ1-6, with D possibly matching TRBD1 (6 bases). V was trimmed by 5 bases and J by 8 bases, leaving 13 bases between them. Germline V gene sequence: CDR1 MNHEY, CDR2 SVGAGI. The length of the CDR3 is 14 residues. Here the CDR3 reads CASSLLNRDSPLHF. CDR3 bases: TGTGCCAGCAGTCTCCTAAACAGGGATTCACCCCTCCACTTT.

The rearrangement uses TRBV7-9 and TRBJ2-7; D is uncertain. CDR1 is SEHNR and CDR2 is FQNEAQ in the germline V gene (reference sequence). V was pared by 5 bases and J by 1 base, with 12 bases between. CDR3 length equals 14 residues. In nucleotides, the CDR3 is TGTGCCAGCAGCCCCCGGGCCAGTTCCTACGAGCAGTACTTC. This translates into CASSPRASSYEQYF.

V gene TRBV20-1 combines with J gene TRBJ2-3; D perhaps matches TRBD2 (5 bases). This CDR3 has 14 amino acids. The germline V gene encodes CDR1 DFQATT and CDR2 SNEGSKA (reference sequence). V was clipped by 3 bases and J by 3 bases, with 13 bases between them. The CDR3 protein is CSASSSQKTDTQYF. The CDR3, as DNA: TGCAGTGCTAGTTCTAGCCAAAAAACAGATACGCAGTATTTT.

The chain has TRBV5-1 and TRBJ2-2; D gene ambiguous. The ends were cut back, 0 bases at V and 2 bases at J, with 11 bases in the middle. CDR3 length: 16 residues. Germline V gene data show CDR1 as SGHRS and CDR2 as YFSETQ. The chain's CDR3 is CASSLEPSSNTGELFF. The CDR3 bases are TGCGCCAGCAGCTTGGAACCATCCTCAAACACCGGGGAGCTGTTTTTT.

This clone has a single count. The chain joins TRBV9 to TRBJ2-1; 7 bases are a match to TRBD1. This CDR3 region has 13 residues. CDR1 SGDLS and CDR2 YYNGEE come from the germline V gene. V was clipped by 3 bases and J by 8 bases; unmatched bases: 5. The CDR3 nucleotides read TGTGCCAGCAGCGGAGACAGGGAATATGAGCAGTTCTTC. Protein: CASSGDREYEQFF.

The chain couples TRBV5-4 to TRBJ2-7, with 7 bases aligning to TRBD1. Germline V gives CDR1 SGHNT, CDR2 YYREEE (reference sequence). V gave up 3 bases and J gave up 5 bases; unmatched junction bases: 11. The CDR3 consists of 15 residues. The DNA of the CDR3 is TGTGCCAGCAGCTCCCCGACAGGGCGGAAGGACGAGCAGTACTTC. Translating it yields CASSSPTGRKDEQYF.

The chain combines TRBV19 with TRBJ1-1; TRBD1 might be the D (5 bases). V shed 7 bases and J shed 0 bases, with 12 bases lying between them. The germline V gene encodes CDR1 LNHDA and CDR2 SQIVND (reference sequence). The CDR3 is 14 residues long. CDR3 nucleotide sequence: TGTGCCAGTACCCCCGGGACGGTGAACACTGAAGCTTTCTTT. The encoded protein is CASTPGTVNTEAFF.

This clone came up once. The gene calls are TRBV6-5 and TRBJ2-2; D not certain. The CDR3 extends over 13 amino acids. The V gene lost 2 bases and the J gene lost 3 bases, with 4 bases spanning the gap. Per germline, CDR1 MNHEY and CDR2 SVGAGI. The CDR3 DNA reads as TGTGCCAGCAGTTACAGGTACACCGGGGAGCTGTTTTTT. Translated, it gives CASSYRYTGELFF.

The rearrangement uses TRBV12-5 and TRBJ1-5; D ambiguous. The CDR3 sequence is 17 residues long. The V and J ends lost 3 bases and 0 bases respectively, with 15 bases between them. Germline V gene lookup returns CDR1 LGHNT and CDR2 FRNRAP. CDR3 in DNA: TGTGCTAGTGGTTTCAAGAACCGGAATTATAGCAATCAGCCCCAGCATTTT. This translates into CASGFKNRNYSNQPQHF.

CDR3 residues: CASSLGTENSPLHF. The CDR3 nucleotides are TGCGCCAGCAGCTTGGGTACGGAGAATTCACCCCTCCACTTT. The chain employs TRBV5-1 and TRBJ1-6; no clear D gene. CDR3 size: 14 residues. Trimming pared 0 bases from V and 7 bases from J, leaving 8 bases between. Germline CDR1 SGHRS, CDR2 YFSETQ.

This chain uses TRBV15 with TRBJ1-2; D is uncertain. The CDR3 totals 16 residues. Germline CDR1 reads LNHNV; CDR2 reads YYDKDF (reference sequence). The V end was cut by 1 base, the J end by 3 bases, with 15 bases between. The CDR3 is CATSRGSAVSYYGYTF. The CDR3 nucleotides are TGTGCCACCAGCAGAGGGTCTGCTGTCAGCTACTATGGCTACACCTTC.

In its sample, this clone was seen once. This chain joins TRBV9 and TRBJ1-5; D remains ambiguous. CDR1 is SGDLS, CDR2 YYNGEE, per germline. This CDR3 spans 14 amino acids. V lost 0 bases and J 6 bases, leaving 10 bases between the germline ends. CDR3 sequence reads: CASSVGPDRQPQHF. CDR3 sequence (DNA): TGTGCCAGCAGCGTAGGTCCTGACCGTCAGCCCCAGCATTTT.

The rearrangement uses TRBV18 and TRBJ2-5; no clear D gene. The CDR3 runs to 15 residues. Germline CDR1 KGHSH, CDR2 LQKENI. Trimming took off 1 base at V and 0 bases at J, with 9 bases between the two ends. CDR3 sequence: CASSPLITYQETQYF. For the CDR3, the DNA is TGTGCCAGCTCACCACTTATCACGTACCAAGAGACCCAGTACTTC.

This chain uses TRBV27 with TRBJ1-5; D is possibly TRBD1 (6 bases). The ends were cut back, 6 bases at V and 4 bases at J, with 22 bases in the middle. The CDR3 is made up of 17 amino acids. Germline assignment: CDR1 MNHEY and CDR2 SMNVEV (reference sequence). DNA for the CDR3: TGTGCCAGCAGGCCGATGTTGAGGGGGAAAGGGAATCAGCCCCAGCATTTT. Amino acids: CASRPMLRGKGNQPQHF.

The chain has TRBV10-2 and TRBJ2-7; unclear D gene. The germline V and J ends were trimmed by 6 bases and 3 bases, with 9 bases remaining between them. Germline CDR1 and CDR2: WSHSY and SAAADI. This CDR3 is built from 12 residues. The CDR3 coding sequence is TGCGCCAGCAGCCGGAGAAACTACGAGCAGTACTTC. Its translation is CASSRRNYEQYF.

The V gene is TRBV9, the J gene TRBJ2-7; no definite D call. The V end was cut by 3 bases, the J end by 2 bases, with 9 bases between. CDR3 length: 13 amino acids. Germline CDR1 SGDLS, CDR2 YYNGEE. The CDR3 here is CASSAPPTYEQYF. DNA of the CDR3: TGTGCCAGCAGCGCTCCACCAACCTACGAGCAGTACTTC.

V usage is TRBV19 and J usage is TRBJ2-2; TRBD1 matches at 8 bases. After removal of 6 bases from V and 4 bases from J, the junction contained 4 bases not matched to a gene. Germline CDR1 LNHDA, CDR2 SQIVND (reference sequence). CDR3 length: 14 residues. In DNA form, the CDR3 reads TGTGCCAGTAGCAGGGGGCAAGTCACCGGGGAGCTGTTTTTT. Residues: CASSRGQVTGELFF.

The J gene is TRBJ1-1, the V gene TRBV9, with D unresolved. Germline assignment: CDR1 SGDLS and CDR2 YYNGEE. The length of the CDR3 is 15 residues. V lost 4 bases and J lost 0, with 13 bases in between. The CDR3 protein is CASSPTGEMNTEAFF. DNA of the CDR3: TGTGCCAGCAGCCCGACCGGGGAAATGAACACTGAAGCTTTCTTT.

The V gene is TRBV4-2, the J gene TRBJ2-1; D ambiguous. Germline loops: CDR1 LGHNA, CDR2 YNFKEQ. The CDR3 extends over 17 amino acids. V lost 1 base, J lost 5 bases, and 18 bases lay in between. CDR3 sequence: CASSQAKTTYIDNEQFF. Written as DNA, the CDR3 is TGTGCCAGCAGCCAAGCCAAAACCACCTATATCGACAATGAGCAGTTCTTC.

The CDR3 region is CASSEGTDRSGGYTF. In DNA form, the CDR3 reads TGTGCCAGCAGTGAAGGGACCGATCGGAGTGGTGGCTACACCTTC. The chain recombines TRBV6-1 with TRBJ1-2; D ambiguous. Germline assignment: CDR1 MNHNS and CDR2 SASEGT. The CDR3 runs 15 residues. The germline V and J ends were trimmed by 1 base and 7 bases, with 16 bases remaining between them.

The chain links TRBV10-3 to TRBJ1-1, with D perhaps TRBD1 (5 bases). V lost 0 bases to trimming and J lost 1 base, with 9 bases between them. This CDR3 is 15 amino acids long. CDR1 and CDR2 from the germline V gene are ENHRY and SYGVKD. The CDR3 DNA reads TGTGCCATCAGTGAGTCGATCGGGGGGAACACTGAAGCTTTCTTT. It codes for CAISESIGGNTEAFF.

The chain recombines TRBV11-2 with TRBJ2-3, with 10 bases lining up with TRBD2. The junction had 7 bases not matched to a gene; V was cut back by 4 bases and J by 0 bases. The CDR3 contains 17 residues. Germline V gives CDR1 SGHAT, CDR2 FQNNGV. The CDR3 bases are TGTGCCAGCAGCTCGACTAGCGGGCCCACTAGCACAGATACGCAGTATTTT. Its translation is CASSSTSGPTSTDTQYF.

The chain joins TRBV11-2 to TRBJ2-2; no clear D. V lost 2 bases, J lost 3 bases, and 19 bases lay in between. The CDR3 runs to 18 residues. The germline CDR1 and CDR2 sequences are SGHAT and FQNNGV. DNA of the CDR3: TGTGCCAGCAGCTTATTCAGGCAGTTGAGCGCGGACACCGGGGAGCTGTTTTTT. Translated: CASSLFRQLSADTGELFF.